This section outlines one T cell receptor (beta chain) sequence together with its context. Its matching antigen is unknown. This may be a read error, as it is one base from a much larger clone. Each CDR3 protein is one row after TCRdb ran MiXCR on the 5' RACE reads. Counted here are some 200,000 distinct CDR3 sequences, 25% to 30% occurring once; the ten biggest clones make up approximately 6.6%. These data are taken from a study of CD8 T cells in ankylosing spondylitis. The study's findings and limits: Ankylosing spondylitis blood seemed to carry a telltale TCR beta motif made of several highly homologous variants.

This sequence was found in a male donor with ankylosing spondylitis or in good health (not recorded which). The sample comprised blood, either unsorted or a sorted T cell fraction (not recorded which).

DNA of the CDR3: TGTGCCAGCAGCATCACAGGGACCGATACGCAGCATTTT. It specifies CASSITGTDTQHF. This rearrangement joins TRBV25-1 to TRBJ2-3, with TRBD1 as a possible D gene (6 bases). The closer fit of TRBJ1-5 to the DNA end suggests the J call may be wrong. CDR3 length: 13 amino acids. Germline CDR1 and CDR2: MGHDK and SYGVNS.